Listed below are T cell receptor beta chains from one sample, sequenced in a study of neoadjuvant anti-PD-1 for oral cavity cancer. The data were produced by immunoSEQ multiplex PCR, yet TCRdb's version contains in-frame clones alone and is incomplete. The sample has fewer than 20,000 clones, around three quarters seen once; the top ten hold 2.5% to 3.5%. The sequences come from PBMCs, collected before nivolumab (anti-PD-1) treatment. The source is a person aged 35-79 years with oral cavity squamous cell carcinoma. Both conserved end residues are part of each CDR3. D genes are given only for firm matches. Expanded clones get a size class; other rows say once, few or many, or leave the size out.

DNA,CDR3,D,size,V,J
TGTGCCAGTAGTGTGGGACTAGCGGGAGGAGATGAGCAGTTCTTC,CASSVGLAGGDEQFF,TRBD2,NA,TRBV19,TRBJ2-1
TGTGCCAGCAGTGCCGGGAGGGAGACCCAGTACTTC,CASSAGRETQYF,TRBD2,NA,TRBV2,TRBJ2-5
TGTGCCAGCCGGGGGCAGGGGAGCTCCTACAATGAGCAGTTCTTC,CASRGQGSSYNEQFF,NA,few,TRBV7-6,TRBJ2-1
TGTGCCAGCACCCCTCCGGACAAAAACACCGGGGAGCTGTTTTTT,CASTPPDKNTGELFF,NA,NA,TRBV5-6,TRBJ2-2
TGTGCCAGCAGCTCCCTAGCGGGAGGGCCTGGGGAGACCCAGTACTTC,CASSSLAGGPGETQYF,TRBD2,NA,TRBV7-8,TRBJ2-5
TGTGCCAGCAGTTCCCCGGGGGACAGGGGCTACAATGAGCAGTTCTTC,CASSSPGDRGYNEQFF,TRBD1,NA,TRBV6-5,TRBJ2-1
TGTGCCAGTAGTCCCCCCTTGGCCTGGGGGGGCAATGAGCAGTTCTTC,CASSPPLAWGGNEQFF,TRBD2,NA,TRBV19,TRBJ2-1
TGTGCCAGTACCTTGTCCGGGACAGGGGATGAAAAACTGTTTTTT,CASTLSGTGDEKLFF,TRBD1,NA,TRBV19,TRBJ1-4
TGTGCCAGCAGCCCCCACAGGGGGCTCGGCGAGCAGTACTTC,CASSPHRGLGEQYF,TRBD1,NA,TRBV9,TRBJ2-7
TGTGCCAGCAGTTCCCCGGACAGGGAAGGCTATGGCTACACCTTC,CASSSPDREGYGYTF,TRBD1,NA,TRBV28,TRBJ1-2
TGTGCCAGCAGCTCCCGTAAGAGCAATCAGCCCCAGCATTTT,CASSSRKSNQPQHF,NA,NA,TRBV6-5,TRBJ1-5
TGTGCCAGCAGCCTCTGGACAGGGGACCGGACCCAGTACTTC,CASSLWTGDRTQYF,TRBD1,NA,TRBV11-2,TRBJ2-5
TGTGCCAGCAGCTCCAAATGGACAGGGATCTCCTACGAGCAGTACTTC,CASSSKWTGISYEQYF,TRBD1,NA,TRBV11-2,TRBJ2-7
TGTGCCAGCAGCCCCCAGGGCGAGAAGACTGAAGCTTTCTTT,CASSPQGEKTEAFF,NA,few,TRBV7-2,TRBJ1-1
TGTGCCAGCAGCCCGCAGGGCGGCACAGATACGCAGTATTTT,CASSPQGGTDTQYF,NA,NA,TRBV16,TRBJ2-3
TGTGCCAGCAGCTTAGGAGGCAGAAACACCGGGGAGCTGTTTTTT,CASSLGGRNTGELFF,NA,NA,TRBV7-8,TRBJ2-2
TGCGCCAGCAGCTGGACAGAAGGGGAAAGGCACACTGAAGCTTTCTTT,CASSWTEGERHTEAFF,NA,NA,TRBV5-1,TRBJ1-1
TGTGCCAGCAGCGTAGGGACAGCGACAAAAGAGACCCAGTACTTC,CASSVGTATKETQYF,NA,NA,TRBV9,TRBJ2-5
TGTGCCAGCAGCGTAGATTGGCCGGGTGGAGAGCAGTTCTTC,CASSVDWPGGEQFF,NA,NA,TRBV9,TRBJ2-1
TGCGCCAGCAGCCGACCCGGGACTAGCGGGTTGAACACCGGGGAGCTGTTTTTT,CASSRPGTSGLNTGELFF,TRBD2,NA,TRBV5-1,TRBJ2-2
TGTGCCAGTACAGGGCTTAATCAGCCCCAGCATTTT,CASTGLNQPQHF,NA,NA,TRBV19,TRBJ1-5
TGTGCCAGCAGCACACTAGCGGGAATCGGGGAGCTGTTTTTT,CASSTLAGIGELFF,TRBD2,NA,TRBV13,TRBJ2-2
TGTGCCAGCAGCCCCCGAACTGGATTACTAGCCAAAAACATTCAGTACTTC,CASSPRTGLLAKNIQYF,NA,NA,TRBV11-2,TRBJ2-4
TGTGCCAGTAGTCCCGGGATCTCCTACGAGCAGTACTTC,CASSPGISYEQYF,NA,few,TRBV19,TRBJ2-7
TGTGCCAGCAAGGTGGGAAGTTGGGGTCAAGAGACCCAGTACTTC,CASKVGSWGQETQYF,NA,NA,TRBV7-8,TRBJ2-5